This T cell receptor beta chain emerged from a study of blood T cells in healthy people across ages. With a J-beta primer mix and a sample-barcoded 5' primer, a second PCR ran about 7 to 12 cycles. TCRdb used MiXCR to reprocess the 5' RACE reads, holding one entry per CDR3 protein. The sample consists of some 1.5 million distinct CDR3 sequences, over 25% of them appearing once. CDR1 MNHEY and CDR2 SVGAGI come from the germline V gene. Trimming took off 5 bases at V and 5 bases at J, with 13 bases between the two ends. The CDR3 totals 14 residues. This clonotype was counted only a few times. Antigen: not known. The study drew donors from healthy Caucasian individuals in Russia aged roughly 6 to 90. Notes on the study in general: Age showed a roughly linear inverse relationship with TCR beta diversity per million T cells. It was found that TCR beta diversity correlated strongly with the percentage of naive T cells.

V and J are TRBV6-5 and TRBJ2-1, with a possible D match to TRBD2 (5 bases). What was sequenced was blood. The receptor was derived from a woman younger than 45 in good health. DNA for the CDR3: TGTGCCAGCAGTAACGGACTTATACACAATGAGCAGTTCTTC. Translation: CASSNGLIHNEQFF.